These 5 T cell receptor beta chains were sequenced from one sample in a study of blood T cell repertoires in COVID-19. Here immunoSEQ multiplex PCR was the method, and the copy in TCRdb shows in-frame clones only, minus some. The top ten hold 1.9% of the sample, which has approximately 280,000 clones, roughly 91% seen once. The sequenced material came from PBMCs or T cells enriched from blood (not recorded which). These receptors were collected from a woman aged 60-70 years who had recovered from COVID-19.

This clone has a single count. The V gene is TRBV7-2, the J gene TRBJ2-3; D unresolved. The CDR3 has 15 residues. Germline CDR1 SGHTA, CDR2 FQGNSA. Trimming stripped 5 bases from V and 2 bases from J, with 14 bases between. In DNA form, the CDR3 reads TGTGCCAGCAGCCCTCCTTGGCCGTTCACAGATACGCAGTATTTT. Translating it yields CASSPPWPFTDTQYF.

The CDR3 DNA is TGTGCCACCAGTGAAACCGGGACAGGTTTTGGAAACACCATATATTTT. Translating gives CATSETGTGFGNTIYF. This rearrangement joins TRBV24-1 to TRBJ1-3; TRBD1 agrees at 8 bases. From germline, CDR1 is KGHDR and CDR2 SFDVKD. V lost 4 bases and J lost 3; bases outside the gene matches: 7. This CDR3 has 16 amino acids.

J is TRBJ1-3 and V is TRBV27; 10 bases line up with TRBD1. CDR1 is MNHEY, CDR2 SMNVEV, per germline (reference sequence). J gave up 4 bases and V 2 bases, and 8 bases lay outside the gene matches. The CDR3 is 17 amino acids. The CDR3 protein is CASSLLGTGASGNTIYF. CDR3 nucleotide sequence: TGTGCCAGCAGTTTACTTGGGACAGGGGCTTCAGGAAACACCATATATTTT.

The chain recombines TRBV2 with TRBJ2-5; D possibly corresponds to TRBD1 (5 bases). The CDR3 length is 15 residues. V lost 3 bases and J lost 5, with 16 bases in between. CDR1 SNHLY and CDR2 FYNNEI come from the germline V gene. CDR3: CASSDNWAQGETQYF. DNA for the CDR3: TGTGCCAGCAGTGATAATTGGGCGCAGGGTGAGACCCAGTACTTC.

The rearrangement uses TRBV7-2 and TRBJ1-2; possible D gene TRBD1, 6 bases. From germline, CDR1 is SGHTA and CDR2 FQGNSA. The V end lost 4 bases, the J end lost 3 bases, and 18 bases lay between the germline ends. This CDR3 has 16 residues. CDR3 DNA sequence: TGTGCCAGCAGCTGGAATCAGGGGTCATTTCACTATGGCTACACCTTC. Protein sequence: CASSWNQGSFHYGYTF.